A selection of T cell receptor beta chains follows, all from one sample in a study of yellow fever vaccine responses in identical twins. TCRdb ran MiXCR on the RT-PCR reads and lists one entry per CDR3 protein. The table includes about 9,100 distinct CDR3 sequences, approximately 88% detected once. The sequenced sample was T cells from blood (PBMCs), unsorted or a sorted subset (not recorded which), obtained before or after yellow fever vaccination (not recorded which). Receptors were obtained from a woman aged 18-35 years who received the yellow fever vaccine. Each CDR3 is given with its conserved first and last residue. D genes are given only for firm matches. A row's size may be missing; if present it is once, few, many or a size class.

>few|TRBJ2-4|TRBV10-3|15|TRBD1
TGTGCCATCAGTCGGGACAGGGAAGTCAAAAACATTCAGTACTTC
CAISRDREVKNIQYF
>.|TRBJ2-1|TRBV10-3|15|.
TGTGCCATCATTGAGAGGGGTGCAGGGGCCAATGAGCAGTTCTTC
CAIIERGAGANEQFF
>.|TRBJ2-4|TRBV19|15|.
TGTGCCACGAACCAGGGTTCTTTGGGCAAAAACATTCAGTACTTC
CATNQGSLGKNIQYF
>.|TRBJ2-5|TRBV10-3|13|.
TGTGCCATCAGTGAGGGAATCCAAGAGACCCAGTACTTC
CAISEGIQETQYF
>.|TRBJ2-5|TRBV2|10|.
TGTGCCAGCAGTTTAGAGACCCAGTACTTC
CASSLETQYF
>.|TRBJ1-1|TRBV12-3/TRBV12-4|14|TRBD1
TGTGCCAGCAGCTGGGACAGAAAGAACACTGAAGCTTTCTTT
CASSWDRKNTEAFF
>.|TRBJ1-5|TRBV12-3/TRBV12-4|14|.
TGTGCCAGCACCATGACAGGATACAATCAGCCCCAGCATTTT
CASTMTGYNQPQHF
>.|TRBJ2-1|TRBV7-9|14|TRBD1
TGTGCCAGCAGCTTGGGGACAGGGGACAATGAGCAGTTCTTC
CASSLGTGDNEQFF
>.|TRBJ2-2|TRBV3-1|14|.
TGTGCCAGCAGCCAAGAAGGTCAAGCCAGGGAGCTGTTTTTT
CASSQEGQARELFF
>.|TRBJ1-6|TRBV27|15|.
TGTGCCAGCAGTTCCAGCAGGCCGGGGGTATCACCCCTCCACTTT
CASSSSRPGVSPLHF
>.|TRBJ1-2|TRBV24-1|14|TRBD1
TGTGCCACCATTCAGGGGGCGCGTCACTATGGCTACACCTTC
CATIQGARHYGYTF
>once|TRBJ2-1|TRBV12-3/TRBV12-4|16|.
TGTGCCAGCAGTTTAGTTTGGGGGAGCACCTACAATGAGCAGTTCTTC
CASSLVWGSTYNEQFF
>.|TRBJ2-1|TRBV11-2|15|TRBD2
TGTGCCAGCAGCCGGAGATTAGCGGGGGGGAATGAGCAGTTCTTC
CASSRRLAGGNEQFF
>few|TRBJ2-1|TRBV29-1|15|TRBD2
TGCAGTACTCCCACTAGCGGGAAATTTGACAATGAGCAGTTCTTC
CSTPTSGKFDNEQFF
>.|TRBJ2-3|TRBV29-1|13|TRBD2
TGCAGCGTTGGCGCGGGAGTACGCGATACGCAGTATTTT
CSVGAGVRDTQYF
>.|TRBJ1-2|TRBV11-1|15|.
TGTGCCAGCAGCTTAGGACAGGAAGCTAACTATGGCTACACCTTC
CASSLGQEANYGYTF
>once|TRBJ1-5|TRBV4-1|16|.
TGCGCCAGCAGCCAGGCGGGGGGATATAGCAATCAGCCCCAGCATTTT
CASSQAGGYSNQPQHF
>.|TRBJ2-7|TRBV2|11|.
TGTGCCAGCACCTCCTCCTACGAGCAGTACTTC
CASTSSYEQYF
>.|TRBJ1-1|TRBV3-1|15|TRBD1
TGTGCCAGCAGCCCATCGAACAGGGGGTACACTGAAGCTTTCTTT
CASSPSNRGYTEAFF
>.|TRBJ2-1|TRBV18|13|.
TGTGCCAGCTCAGTTACAGGGATAGGTGAGCAGTTCTTC
CASSVTGIGEQFF
>.|TRBJ1-4|TRBV11-2|14|.
TGTGCCAGCAGCTTAGACTCCGTTAGTGAAAAACTGTTTTTT
CASSLDSVSEKLFF
>.|TRBJ1-1|TRBV12-3/TRBV12-4|12|.
TGTGCCAGCAGTTTATTGGGCACTGAAGCTTTCTTT
CASSLLGTEAFF
>.|TRBJ2-1|TRBV21-1|15|.
TGTGCCAGCAGCCTCCGGACAGGTTACTACAATGAGCAGTTCTTC
CASSLRTGYYNEQFF
>.|TRBJ1-1|TRBV19|14|.
TGTGCCAGTAGTGCAGGTGGGGGGAACACTGAAGCTTTCTTT
CASSAGGGNTEAFF
>.|TRBJ1-1|TRBV7-9|13|.
TGTGCCAGCAGCTTATTGCCTGGTGAGGAAGCTTTCTTT
CASSLLPGEEAFF
>.|TRBJ2-1|TRBV2|14|TRBD2
TGTGCCAGCAGTAATAGCGGGAGGGCCACTGAGCAGTTCTTC
CASSNSGRATEQFF